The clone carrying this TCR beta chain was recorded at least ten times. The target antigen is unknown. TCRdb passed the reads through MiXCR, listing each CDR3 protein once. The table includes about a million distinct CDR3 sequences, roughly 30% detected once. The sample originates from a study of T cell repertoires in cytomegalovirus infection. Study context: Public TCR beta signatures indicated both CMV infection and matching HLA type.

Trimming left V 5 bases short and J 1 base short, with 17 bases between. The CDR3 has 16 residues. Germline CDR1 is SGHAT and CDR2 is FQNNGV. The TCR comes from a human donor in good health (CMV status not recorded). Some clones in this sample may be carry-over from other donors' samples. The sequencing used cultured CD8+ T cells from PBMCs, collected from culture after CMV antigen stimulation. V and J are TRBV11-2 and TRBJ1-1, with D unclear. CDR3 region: CASSPPGPDGNTEAFF. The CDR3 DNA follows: TGTGCCAGCAGCCCCCCTGGACCCGACGGGAACACTGAAGCTTTCTTT.